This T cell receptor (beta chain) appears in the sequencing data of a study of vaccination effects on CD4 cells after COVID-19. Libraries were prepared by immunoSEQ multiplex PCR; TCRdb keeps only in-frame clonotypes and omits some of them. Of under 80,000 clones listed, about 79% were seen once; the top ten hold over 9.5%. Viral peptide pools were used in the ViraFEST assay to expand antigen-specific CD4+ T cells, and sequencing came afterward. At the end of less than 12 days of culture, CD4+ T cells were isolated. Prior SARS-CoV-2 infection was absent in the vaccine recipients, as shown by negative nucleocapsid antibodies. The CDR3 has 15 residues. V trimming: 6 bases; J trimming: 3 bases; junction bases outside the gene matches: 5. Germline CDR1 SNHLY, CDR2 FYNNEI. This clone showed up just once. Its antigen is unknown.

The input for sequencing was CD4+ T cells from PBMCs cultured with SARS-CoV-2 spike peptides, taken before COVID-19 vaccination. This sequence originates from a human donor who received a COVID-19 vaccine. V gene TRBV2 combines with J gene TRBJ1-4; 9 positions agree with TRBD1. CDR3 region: CASRLQGAPNEKLFF. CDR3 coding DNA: TGTGCCAGCAGACTACAGGGGGCGCCTAATGAAAAACTGTTTTTT.